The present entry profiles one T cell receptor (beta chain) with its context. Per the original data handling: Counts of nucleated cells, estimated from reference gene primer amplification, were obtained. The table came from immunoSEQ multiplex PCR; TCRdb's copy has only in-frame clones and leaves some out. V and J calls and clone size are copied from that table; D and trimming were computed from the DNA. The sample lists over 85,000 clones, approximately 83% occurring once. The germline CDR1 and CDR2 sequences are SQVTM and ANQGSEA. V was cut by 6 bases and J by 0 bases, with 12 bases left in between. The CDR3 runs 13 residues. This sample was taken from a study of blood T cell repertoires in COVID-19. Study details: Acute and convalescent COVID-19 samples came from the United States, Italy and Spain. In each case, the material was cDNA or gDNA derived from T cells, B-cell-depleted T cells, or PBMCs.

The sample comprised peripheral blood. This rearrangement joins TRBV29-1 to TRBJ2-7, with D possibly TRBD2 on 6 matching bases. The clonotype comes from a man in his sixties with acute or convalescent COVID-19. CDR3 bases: TGCAGCGTCTCGCGGGGTAACTCCTACGAGCAGTACTTC. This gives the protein CSVSRGNSYEQYF.